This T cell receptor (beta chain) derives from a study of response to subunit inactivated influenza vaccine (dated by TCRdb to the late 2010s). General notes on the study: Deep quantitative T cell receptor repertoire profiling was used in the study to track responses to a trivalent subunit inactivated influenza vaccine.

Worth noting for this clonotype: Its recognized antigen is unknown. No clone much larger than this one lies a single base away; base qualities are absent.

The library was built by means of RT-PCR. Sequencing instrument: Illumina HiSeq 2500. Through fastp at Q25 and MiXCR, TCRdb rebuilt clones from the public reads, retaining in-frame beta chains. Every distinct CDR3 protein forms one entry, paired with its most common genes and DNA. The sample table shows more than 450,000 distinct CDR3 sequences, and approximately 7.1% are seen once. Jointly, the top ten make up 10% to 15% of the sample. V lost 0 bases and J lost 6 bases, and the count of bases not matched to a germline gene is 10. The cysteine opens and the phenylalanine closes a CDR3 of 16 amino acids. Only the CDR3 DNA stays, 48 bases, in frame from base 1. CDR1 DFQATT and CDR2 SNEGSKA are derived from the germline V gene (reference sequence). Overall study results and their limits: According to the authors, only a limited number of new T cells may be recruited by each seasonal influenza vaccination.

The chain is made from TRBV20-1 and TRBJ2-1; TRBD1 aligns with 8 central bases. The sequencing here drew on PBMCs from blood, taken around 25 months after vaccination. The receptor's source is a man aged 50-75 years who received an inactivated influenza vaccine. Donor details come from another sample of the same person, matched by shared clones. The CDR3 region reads CSARDQRTGFSNEQFF. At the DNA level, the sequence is TGCAGTGCTAGAGACCAGAGGACAGGGTTTAGCAATGAGCAGTTCTTC.